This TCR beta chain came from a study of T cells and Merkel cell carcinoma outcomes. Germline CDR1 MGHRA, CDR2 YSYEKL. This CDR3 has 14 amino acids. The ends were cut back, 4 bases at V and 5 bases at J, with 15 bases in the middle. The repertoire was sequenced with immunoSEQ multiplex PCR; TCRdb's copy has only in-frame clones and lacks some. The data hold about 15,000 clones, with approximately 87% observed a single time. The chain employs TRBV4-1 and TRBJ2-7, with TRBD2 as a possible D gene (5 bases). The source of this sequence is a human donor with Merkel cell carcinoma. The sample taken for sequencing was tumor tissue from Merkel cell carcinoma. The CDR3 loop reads CASSPWNEGHEQYF. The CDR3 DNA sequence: TGCGCCAGCAGCCCTTGGAATGAGGGTCACGAGCAGTACTTC.